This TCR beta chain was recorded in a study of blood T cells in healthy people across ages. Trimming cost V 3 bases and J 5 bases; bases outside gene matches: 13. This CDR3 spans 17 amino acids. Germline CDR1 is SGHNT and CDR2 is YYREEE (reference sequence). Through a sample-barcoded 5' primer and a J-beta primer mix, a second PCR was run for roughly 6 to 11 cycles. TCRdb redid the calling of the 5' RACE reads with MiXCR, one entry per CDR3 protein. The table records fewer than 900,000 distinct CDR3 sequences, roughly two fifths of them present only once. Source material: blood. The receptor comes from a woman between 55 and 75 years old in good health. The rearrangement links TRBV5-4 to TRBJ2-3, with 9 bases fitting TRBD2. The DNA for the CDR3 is TGTGCCAGCAGCTCGGTCGGTAGCGGGAGAGCATTAGATACGCAGTATTTT. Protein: CASSSVGSGRALDTQYF.